This T cell receptor (beta chain) was recovered during a study of CD8 T cells in Susac syndrome (dated 2019 in TCRdb). In terms of the full investigation: The study used repertoire sequencing to test whether antigen drove CD8+ T cell activation and differentiation in Susac syndrome.

CDR1 and CDR2, looked up from the germline V gene (reference sequence), are DFQATT and SNEGSKA. V sheds 6 bases and J sheds 3 bases, leaving 8 bases between their ends. From the cysteine up to the phenylalanine, the CDR3 has a length of 11 residues. Only the CDR3 region is kept as DNA, spanning 33 bases read in frame from base 1. A word on this clonotype: Its antigen specificity is not known. Base qualities are not recorded, but no much larger clone differs from it by a single base.

RNA was extracted using the RNeasy kit, and roughly 0.5 to 1 microgram was reverse transcribed with random hexamers. TCR beta CDR3 regions were amplified with the immunoSEQ multiplex PCR assay covering 54 Vbeta and 13 Jbeta segments. To correct PCR amplification bias, a synthetic template baseline was used for both primer optimization and computational correction. The authors' analysis ran thus. Reads were assigned to V, D and J genes according to IMGT and analyzed in immunoSEQ Analyzer, with only productive sequences retained. Clonality was computed as one minus Shannon entropy normalized by log2 of the number of productive unique sequences. For each patient and control, public and private clones were evaluated within the 100 most prevalent clones. Susac-specific clones were defined as absent from healthy and MS cohorts, roughly 1,100 published viral clones and other ImmuneACCESS disease sequences. TCRdb ran its own pipeline on the public reads, namely fastp trimming at Q25 and MiXCR clone calling, and kept in-frame beta chains. Identical CDR3 protein sequences are pooled into one entry, listed with their most common genes and DNA. These V and J calls rely on TCRdb rather than the paper's analysis. The sample has some 170,000 distinct CDR3 sequences on record, over 85% of them singletons. The ten largest clones represent just over 0.13% of the sample.

What the work shows at the level of the full study, not this receptor alone: The number of individuals in the TCR sequencing and HLA analysis was recognized as being relatively small.

Peripheral blood CD8+ and CD4+ T cells from healthy donors, Susac syndrome patients and multiple sclerosis patients were profiled using high-throughput TCR beta sequencing. Healthy donors were included as age- and sex-matched controls. Bulk CD8+ and CD4+ T cells were purified by magnetic negative isolation, whereas CD8+ TEMRA cells were enriched by FACS. Blood was drawn into EDTA tubes, processed within 24 hours, and PBMCs were isolated by density gradient centrifugation. PBMCs intended for TCR sequencing were frozen in liquid nitrogen and were later thawed in a 37 degrees C water bath. The sorted or isolated CD4+, CD8+ and CD8+ TEMRA cells reached a purity of at least 90%.

Sequenced: CD4+ T cells from PBMCs. This chain is built from TRBV20-1 and TRBJ1-2; the D gene is possibly TRBD1, with 5 bases matching. This clonotype was obtained from a human donor in good health. The DNA sequence follows: TGCAGTGCCCGGGACGACTATGGCTACACCTTC. It encodes CSARDDYGYTF.